One and the same sample provided the 5 T cell receptor beta chains below, sequenced in a study of blood T cells in healthy people across ages. It was with a sample-barcoded 5' primer and a J-beta primer mix that a second PCR of roughly 7 to 11 cycles was run. TCRdb called the 5' RACE reads again in MiXCR, with one record for every CDR3 protein. The sample lists over 750,000 distinct CDR3 sequences; 20% to 25% were seen once. These data were also reused for a study on T cells of mothers and their children.

The sample consisted of blood. The receptors were gathered from a boy aged 5-17 years in good health.

In this sample, this clonotype turned up many times. Mismatch with germline at one junction end may stem from a read error. V and J are TRBV4-3 and TRBJ2-5, with TRBD1 matching 8 bases. The CDR3 sequence is 14 residues long. Looked up from germline, CDR1 is LGHNA and CDR2 is YSLEER. The CDR3 DNA reads TGTGCCAGCAGCCAGGGGACAGGAGAAGAGACCCAGTACTTC. Amino acids: CASSQGTGEETQYF.

V is TRBV12-3 or TRBV12-4 and J is TRBJ1-1; D is undetermined. The CDR3 is 13 amino acids. Trimming shortened V by 3 bases and J by 3 bases, and 8 bases separated the two germline ends. CDR3 sequence (DNA): TGTGCCAGCAGTTTCGGGAGGGACACTGAAGCTTTCTTT. This gives the protein CASSFGRDTEAFF.

CDR3 sequence (DNA): TGTGCCAGCAGTTCCACCAGCGAGTGGGACGGTAGCACAGATACGCAGTATTTT. Encoded protein: CASSSTSEWDGSTDTQYF. The chain recombines TRBV6-6 with TRBJ2-3; the D gene could be TRBD1 or TRBD2 (5 bases each). Trimming stripped 4 bases from V and 0 bases from J, with 20 bases between. Germline lookup yields CDR1 MNHNY and CDR2 SVGAGI (reference sequence). The length of the CDR3 is 18 residues.

This clonotype was picked up a small number of times. The rearrangement uses TRBV20-1 and TRBJ2-3; D perhaps matches TRBD1 (6 bases). This CDR3 has 15 amino acids. The germline V gene encodes CDR1 DFQATT and CDR2 SNEGSKA (reference sequence). V was pared by 2 bases and J by 6 bases, with 18 bases between. The CDR3 DNA reads as TGCAGTGCTAGACCCGGTCTGGGGGCTGTGGATACGCAGTATTTT. Translating gives CSARPGLGAVDTQYF.

In this sample, this clonotype turned up many times. The chain carries TRBV6-5 and TRBJ1-2, with D perhaps matching TRBD1 (5 bases). Germline V gene data show CDR1 as MNHEY and CDR2 as SVGAGI. The CDR3 spans 14 residues. V was pared by 4 bases and J by 2 bases, with 11 bases between. The CDR3 DNA reads TGTGCCAGCAGTTCACGGACAAACAACTATGGCTACACCTTC. The encoded protein is CASSSRTNNYGYTF.